This record covers a single T cell receptor beta chain. Its antigen is unknown. Some clones are missing from TCRdb's copy, which holds only in-frame ones; the method was immunoSEQ multiplex PCR. The top ten hold about 9% of the sample, which has roughly 70,000 clones, about 81% seen once. This entry comes from a study of a mutant IDH1 vaccine in newly diagnosed glioma. Study information: Of treated patients, 62.5% were men and approximately 40% women, averaging about 40 years. Antecedent treatment encompassed radiotherapy, temozolomide, or their combination; the majority received both. The study, taken as a whole, reports: Vaccination induced immune responses in about 93% of patients.

Germline V gene data show CDR1 as SGHNT and CDR2 as YYREEE (reference sequence). The length of the CDR3 is 16 residues. Trimming took 3 bases from V and 4 from J; bases not matched to a gene: 11. Regarding time point: week 11, during vaccination. The content of each vaccine dose was 300 ug of mutant IDH1 20-mer peptide, and topical imiquimod accompanied it. The material sequenced was PBMCs, taken from a glioma patient whose treatment included an IDH1 peptide vaccine. This clonotype was sampled from a woman aged 45-65 years with glioma. The V gene is TRBV5-4, the J gene TRBJ2-7; TRBD1 aligns across 9 bases. The chain's CDR3 is CASSSDTGTGNYEQYF. CDR3 nucleotide sequence: TGTGCCAGCAGCTCTGATACAGGGACAGGGAATTACGAGCAGTACTTC.